Presented here are 18 T cell receptor beta chains from one specimen sequenced in a study of blood T cells in healthy people across ages. Through a sample-barcoded 5' primer and a J-beta primer mix, a second PCR was run for roughly 6 to 12 cycles. TCRdb recomputed calls from the 5' RACE reads with MiXCR, one row per CDR3 protein. The sample gives over a million distinct CDR3 sequences, under 55% of which show up once; just over 4% is in the top ten. The sample comprised blood. The receptors stem from a woman aged 18-30 years in good health.

This clonotype was picked up a small number of times. The chain is built from TRBV6-6 and TRBJ1-1, with no clear D. CDR1 is MNHNY, CDR2 SVGAGI, per germline (reference sequence). Trimming stripped 6 bases from V and 4 bases from J, with 12 bases between. The CDR3 contains 13 residues. The CDR3 nucleotides are TGTGCCAGCAGCACAAGAGGAAGCACTGAAGCTTTCTTT. It yields the protein CASSTRGSTEAFF.

The V call is TRBV12-3 or TRBV12-4, the J call TRBJ1-1, with D possibly being TRBD1 (5 bases). Trimming pared 6 bases from V and 5 bases from J, leaving 13 bases between. The CDR3 sequence is 13 residues long. The CDR3 here is CASRDGRETEAFF. CDR3 bases: TGTGCCAGCAGGGACGGCAGGGAGACTGAAGCTTTCTTT.

This clonotype turned up a few times. The rearrangement uses TRBV4-2 and TRBJ1-2; perhaps TRBD1 as D (6 bases). This CDR3 is built from 16 residues. Trimming pared 1 base from V and 6 bases from J, leaving 18 bases between. The V gene's germline CDR1 is LGHNA and CDR2 YNFKEQ. CDR3 in DNA: TGTGCCAGCAGCCAAGGGCAACAGGGCGGGGAGAATGGCTACACCTTC. This gives the protein CASSQGQQGGENGYTF.

The CDR3 loop is CAKYDRGNYEQYF. The CDR3 DNA is TGTGCCAAATATGACAGGGGTAACTACGAGCAGTACTTC. This rearrangement joins TRBV21-1 to TRBJ2-7; the D call in the table, TRBD1, was not verified against the DNA. TRBV21-1 is classified as a pseudogene. The CDR3 has 13 residues.

The gene calls are TRBV6-2 or TRBV6-3 and TRBJ2-1, with 11 bases identical to TRBD2. Germline V gene lookup returns CDR1 MNHEY and CDR2 SVGEGT. The length of the CDR3 is 14 residues. Unmatched junction bases numbered 5, after V lost 8 bases and J lost 5 bases. Here the CDR3 DNA reads TGTGCCAGCGCTCTAGCGGGAGGCAACAATGAGCAGTTCTTC. Amino acid sequence: CASALAGGNNEQFF.

This clonotype was counted at least ten times. The chain uses TRBV29-1 and TRBJ1-1; D remains unclear. Germline values: CDR1 SQVTM, CDR2 ANQGSEA. V was shortened by 7 bases and J by 1 base, with 13 bases between the two germline ends. This CDR3 region has 13 residues. The chain's CDR3 is CSARTTENTEAFF. As DNA, the CDR3 is TGCAGCGCACGTACAACAGAGAACACTGAAGCTTTCTTT.

As concerns this clonotype: A read error may account for a junction end that differs from germline. The chain couples TRBV5-1 to TRBJ2-1; 7 bases are shared with TRBD1. The CDR3 runs to 15 residues. The germline CDR1 and CDR2 sequences are SGHRS and YFSETQ. CDR3 nucleotide sequence: TGCGCCAGCAGCCCGACAGGGAGCTCCTACAATGGGCAGTTCTTC. Its protein product is CASSPTGSSYNGQFF. The whole variable domain, filled in from reference TRBV5-1 and TRBJ2-1, reads KAGVTQTPRYLIKTRGQQVTLSCSPISGHRSVSWYQQTPGQGLQFLFEYFSETQRNKGNFPGRFSGRQFSNSRSEMNVSTLELGDSALYLCASSPTGSSYNGQFFGPGTRLTVL.

V is TRBV11-2 and J is TRBJ2-3; D is undetermined. The CDR3 loop spans 13 amino acids. From germline, CDR1 is SGHAT and CDR2 FQNNGV. The V end was cut by 5 bases, the J end by 2 bases, with 8 bases between. The CDR3 here is CASSPTPTDTQYF. As DNA, the CDR3 is TGTGCCAGCAGCCCGACCCCCACAGATACGCAGTATTTT.

This chain links TRBV7-3 with TRBJ2-1; weak D call: TRBD1 (6 bases). With 5 bases removed from V and 5 bases from J, the gap between germline ends came to 10 bases. CDR1 is SGHTA, CDR2 FQGTGA, per germline. This CDR3 has 13 residues. DNA of the CDR3: TGTGCCAGCAGCATAGGACAGAACAATGAGCAGTTCTTC. Translating gives CASSIGQNNEQFF. Full variable domain (outside the CDR3, taken from reference TRBV7-3 and TRBJ2-1): GAGVSQTPSNKVTEKGKYVELRCDPISGHTALYWYRQSLGQGPEFLIYFQGTGAADDSGLPNDRFFAVRPEGSVSTLKIQRTERGDSAVYLCASSIGQNNEQFFGPGTRLTVL.

In this sample, this clonotype turned up a few times. The chain joins TRBV27 to TRBJ2-7; 7 nucleotides align to TRBD1. J gave up 5 bases and V 8 bases, and 12 bases lay outside the gene matches. Germline values: CDR1 MNHEY, CDR2 SMNVEV (reference sequence). The CDR3 sequence is 14 residues long. The CDR3 is CASGTGTVGNEQYF. The CDR3 nucleotides read TGTGCCAGCGGGACCGGGACAGTCGGGAACGAGCAGTACTTC.

The chain couples TRBV7-2 to TRBJ2-5; TRBD1 or TRBD2 may be the D gene (5 bases each). The CDR3 has 15 residues. V was clipped by 5 bases and J by 2 bases, with 15 bases between them. Germline V gives CDR1 SGHTA, CDR2 FQGNSA. This CDR3 is CASSGQIGKQETQYF. In nucleotides, the CDR3 is TGTGCCAGCAGCGGACAAATCGGGAAGCAAGAGACCCAGTACTTC.

This clonotype was seen a few times. The chain links TRBV7-9 to TRBJ2-1; TRBD2 matches 11 bases. Losses at the gene ends were 5 bases for V and 3 bases for J; bases not matched to a gene: 9. The CDR3 runs 17 residues. Germline lookup yields CDR1 SEHNR and CDR2 FQNEAQ (reference sequence). The DNA for the CDR3 is TGTGCCAGCAGCATACGATTTGGGACTAGCGGCTACAATGAGCAGTTCTTC. Amino acid sequence: CASSIRFGTSGYNEQFF.

The chain recombines TRBV4-1 with TRBJ2-7, with 9 bases fitting TRBD1. This CDR3 is 16 amino acids long. Per germline, CDR1 MGHRA and CDR2 YSYEKL. The ends lost 0 bases at V and 2 bases at J; junction bases unmatched: 5. The CDR3 DNA sequence: TGCGCCAGCAGCCAAGATAGCAACAGGGGGCCCTACGAGCAGTACTTC. Its translation: CASSQDSNRGPYEQYF.

The table lists this clonotype with a few counts. The chain has TRBV6-2 or TRBV6-3 and TRBJ2-3; 7 positions match TRBD2. Germline V gene data show CDR1 as MNHEY and CDR2 as SVGEGT. CDR3 length: 17 residues. V shed 2 bases and J 3 bases; nucleotides not matched to a gene: 11. The CDR3 nucleotides are TGTGCCAGCAGTTACAGGCCCCGACTAGCAAGGACAGATACGCAGTATTTT. It yields the protein CASSYRPRLARTDTQYF.

This clonotype showed up just a few times. The CDR3 DNA reads as TGTGCCAGCAGGGATCTCGCTAGCTACGAGCAGTACTTC. This sequence encodes CASRDLASYEQYF. The rearrangement joins TRBV27 to TRBJ2-7; D remains ambiguous. The CDR3 has 13 amino acids. Germline CDR1 MNHEY, CDR2 SMNVEV (reference sequence). V lost 6 bases to trimming and J lost 3 bases, with 12 bases between them.

The chain employs TRBV20-1 and TRBJ2-1; tentatively, D is TRBD1 or TRBD2 (5 bases each). The V gene lost 6 bases and the J gene lost 15 bases, with 24 bases spanning the gap. Germline CDR1 reads DFQATT; CDR2 reads SNEGSKA (reference sequence). The CDR3 consists of 13 residues. The CDR3 nucleotides are TGCAGTGCCACATCAGGCGGAGGACACGGGCGGTTCTTC. As protein: CSATSGGGHGRFF.

V usage is TRBV2 and J usage is TRBJ2-5, with D possibly being TRBD2 (5 bases). V was clipped by 10 bases and J by 4 bases, with 13 bases between them. The CDR3 contains 12 residues. Germline loops: CDR1 SNHLY, CDR2 FYNNEI. The CDR3 loop reads CATTTLGETQYF. As DNA, the CDR3 is TGTGCCACCACCACACTAGGAGAGACCCAGTACTTC.

This chain uses TRBV13 with TRBJ1-4; no reliable D call. The V gene lost 5 bases and the J gene lost 3 bases, with 10 bases spanning the gap. This CDR3 is built from 14 residues. Germline V lookup: CDR1 PRHDT, CDR2 FYEKMQ (reference sequence). CDR3 nucleotides: TGTGCCAGCAGCGGGGTGTTAGCTAATGAAAAACTGTTTTTT. Protein sequence: CASSGVLANEKLFF.